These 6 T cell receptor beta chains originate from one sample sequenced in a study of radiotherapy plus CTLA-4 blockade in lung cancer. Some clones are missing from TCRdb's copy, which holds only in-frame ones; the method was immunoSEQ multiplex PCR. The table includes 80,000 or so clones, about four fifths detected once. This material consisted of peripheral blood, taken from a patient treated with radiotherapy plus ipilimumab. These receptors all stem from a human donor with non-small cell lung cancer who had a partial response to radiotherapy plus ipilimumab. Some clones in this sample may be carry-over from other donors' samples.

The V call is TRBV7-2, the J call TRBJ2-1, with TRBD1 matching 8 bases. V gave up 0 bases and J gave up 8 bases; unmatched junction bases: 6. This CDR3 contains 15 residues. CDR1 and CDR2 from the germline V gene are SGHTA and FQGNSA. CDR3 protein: CASSLATAGGYEQFF. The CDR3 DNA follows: TGTGCCAGCAGCTTAGCAACGGCAGGGGGCTATGAGCAGTTCTTC.

The CDR3 DNA reads as TGTGCCAGCTCACCACCCGTTGGAGCGGGTACCTACGAGCAGTACTTC. This codes for CASSPPVGAGTYEQYF. The V call is TRBV18, the J call TRBJ2-7; tentative D call: TRBD2 (6 bases). This CDR3 contains 16 residues. CDR1 is KGHSH, CDR2 LQKENI, per germline. Trimming shortened V by 0 bases and J by 2 bases, and 14 bases separated the two germline ends.

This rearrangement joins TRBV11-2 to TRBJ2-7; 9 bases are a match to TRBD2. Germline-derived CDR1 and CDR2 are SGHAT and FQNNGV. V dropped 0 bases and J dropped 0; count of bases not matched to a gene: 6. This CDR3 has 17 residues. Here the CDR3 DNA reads TGTGCCAGCAGCTTAGAGCTTTTGACTAGCGGCTCCTACGAGCAGTACTTC. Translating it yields CASSLELLTSGSYEQYF.

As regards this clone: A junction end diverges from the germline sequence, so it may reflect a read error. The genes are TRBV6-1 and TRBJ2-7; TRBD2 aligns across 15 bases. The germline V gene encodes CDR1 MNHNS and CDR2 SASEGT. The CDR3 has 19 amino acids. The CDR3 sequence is CASREAPGLAGGNSYEQYF. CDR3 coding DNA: TGTGCCAGCAGGGAAGCACCGGGACTAGCGGGGGGAAACTCCTACGAGCAGTACTTC.

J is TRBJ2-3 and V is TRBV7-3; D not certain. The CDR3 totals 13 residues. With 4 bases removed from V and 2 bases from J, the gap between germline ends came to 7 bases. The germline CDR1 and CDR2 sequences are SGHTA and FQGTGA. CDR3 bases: TGTGCCAGCAGCTCCATAGCCACAGATACGCAGTATTTT. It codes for CASSSIATDTQYF.

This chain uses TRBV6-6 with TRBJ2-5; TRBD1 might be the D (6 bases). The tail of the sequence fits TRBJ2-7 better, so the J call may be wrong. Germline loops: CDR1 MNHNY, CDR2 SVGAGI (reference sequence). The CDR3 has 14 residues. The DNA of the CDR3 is TGTGCCAGCAGTCAGGACAGATTCCCCTACGAGCAGTACTTC. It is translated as CASSQDRFPYEQYF.